What follows are 25 T cell receptor beta chains derived from one specimen sequenced in a study of technical replicates of blood from a handful of donors (dated by TCRdb to the late 2010s). Receptor libraries were prepared by the immunoSEQ multiplex PCR assay. The immuneACCESS repertoire file appears here via TCRdb, limited to in-frame rearrangements. These files lack a portion of the clones; in checked studies, under half of the deficit traces to unresolved V genes, and the cause of the others is not known. For this sample the table gives approximately 70,000 clones, of which 98% were detected only once. The ten biggest clones cover 0.16% of the sample. The sample taken for sequencing was T cells isolated from PBMCs. These receptors all come from a human donor in good health.

This chain connects TRBV6-1 to TRBJ2-7; D uncertain. This CDR3 comprises 14 residues. The ends were cut back, 8 bases at V and 3 bases at J, with 17 bases in the middle. CDR1 is MNHNS and CDR2 is SASEGT in the germline V gene. DNA for the CDR3: TGTGCCAGCCGCACCCATCCGAGAGACTACGAGCAGTACTTC. This encodes CASRTHPRDYEQYF.

The chain has TRBV30 and TRBJ1-2, with 11 bases matching TRBD1. The V and J ends lost 0 bases and 4 bases, in that order; junction bases with no gene match: 4. In germline, CDR1 is GTSNPN, CDR2 SVGIG (reference sequence). This CDR3 is built from 15 residues. The CDR3 nucleotides read TGTGCCTGGAGTGTAGGACAGGGGGCGGTCTATGGCTACACCTTC. Protein product: CAWSVGQGAVYGYTF.

The chain couples TRBV6-5 to TRBJ2-7, with TRBD2 matching over 9 bases. This CDR3 comprises 15 residues. Germline V lookup: CDR1 MNHEY, CDR2 SVGAGI. V lost 0 bases to trimming and J lost 4 bases; unmatched junction nucleotides: 4. DNA of the CDR3: TGTGCCAGCAGTTACTCACAAGCGGGGGGTTACGAGCAGTACTTC. It encodes CASSYSQAGGYEQYF.

The chain is built from TRBV5-6 and TRBJ2-5, with a tentative D call TRBD1 (7 bases). Trimming stripped 0 bases from V and 7 bases from J, with 13 bases between. The CDR3 runs 14 residues. Germline-derived CDR1 and CDR2 are SGHDT and YYEEEE. CDR3 coding DNA: TGTGCCAGCAGCTTGGTGGAGGGGGCCTGGACCCAGTACTTC. Amino acid sequence: CASSLVEGAWTQYF.

The V call is TRBV7-8, the J call TRBJ1-2, with 7 bases aligning to TRBD1. CDR3 length: 19 residues. The V gene's germline CDR1 is SGHVS and CDR2 FQNEAQ. V shed 3 bases, J shed 0 bases, and the junction held 16 bases outside the gene matches. CDR3 region: CASSFRTRDSILANYGYTF. As DNA, the CDR3 is TGTGCCAGCAGCTTCCGTACCCGGGACAGTATACTAGCTAACTATGGCTACACCTTC.

CDR3 residues: CAGSRQGAYEQYF. The DNA for the CDR3 is TGTGCCGGGTCGAGACAGGGGGCCTACGAGCAGTACTTC. V is TRBV6-1 and J is TRBJ2-7; TRBD1 agrees at 9 bases. CDR3 length equals 13 residues. With V trimmed by 11 bases and J by 2 bases, 7 bases remained unmatched. CDR1 and CDR2 (germline): MNHNS, SASEGT.

The V call is TRBV6-1, the J call TRBJ1-3, with TRBD1 as a possible D gene (6 bases). The V and J ends lost 3 bases and 2 bases respectively, with 14 bases between them. The germline V gene encodes CDR1 MNHNS and CDR2 SASEGT. CDR3 size: 16 residues. The CDR3 DNA reads as TGTGCCAGCAGTGACGGGGGGCTTAGAACTGGAAACACCATATATTTT. The encoded protein is CASSDGGLRTGNTIYF.

V is TRBV7-8 and J is TRBJ1-4, with TRBD1 identical over 8 bases. After removal of 1 base from V and 8 bases from J, the junction contained 6 bases not matched to a gene. Germline V gene lookup returns CDR1 SGHVS and CDR2 FQNEAQ. CDR3 length equals 15 residues. CDR3 residues: CASSLGTGFGEKLFF. In DNA, the CDR3 is TGTGCCAGCAGCTTAGGGACAGGGTTCGGGGAAAAACTGTTTTTT.

This rearrangement joins TRBV4-1 to TRBJ2-1, with D maybe TRBD2 (6 bases). This CDR3 is built from 16 residues. V lost 5 bases to trimming and J lost 0 bases, with 14 bases between them. Germline-derived CDR1 and CDR2 are MGHRA and YSYEKL. The CDR3 loop is CASSNGDLRSYNEQFF. The CDR3 nucleotides read TGCGCCAGCAGCAACGGGGACTTACGCTCCTACAATGAGCAGTTCTTC.

V usage is TRBV29-1 and J usage is TRBJ2-7; TRBD1 matches at 8 bases. The CDR3 extends over 14 amino acids. The V gene end was trimmed by 5 bases and the J gene end by 6 bases; junction bases not matched to a gene: 12. Germline values: CDR1 SQVTM, CDR2 ANQGSEA. The CDR3, as DNA: TGCAGCGTTAGGCCAGCAGGGGGCTACGGCGAGCAGTACTTC. It yields the protein CSVRPAGGYGEQYF.

The J gene is TRBJ1-1, the V gene TRBV7-6; D gene uncertain. Germline CDR1 reads SGHVS; CDR2 reads FNYEAQ. V gave up 5 bases and J gave up 2 bases, with 6 bases separating them. This CDR3 comprises 12 residues. CDR3 coding DNA: TGTGCCAGCAGCACAGTCAACACTGAAGCTTTCTTT. As protein: CASSTVNTEAFF.

The chain has TRBV30 and TRBJ1-5; D gene uncertain. The V end was cut by 0 bases, the J end by 7 bases, with 10 bases between. The CDR3 runs to 13 residues. The germline V gene encodes CDR1 GTSNPN and CDR2 SVGIG (reference sequence). CDR3 residues: CAWSVFWAQPQHF. DNA for the CDR3: TGTGCCTGGAGTGTATTTTGGGCCCAGCCCCAGCATTTT.

The chain uses TRBV5-6 and TRBJ2-1, with a weak D call TRBD2 (6 bases). Germline V CDR1 and CDR2: SGHDT, YYEEEE. Trimming pared 1 base from V and 3 bases from J, leaving 8 bases between. The CDR3 contains 14 residues. The DNA of the CDR3 is TGTGCCAGCAGCTTGCCGGACTACTACAATGAGCAGTTCTTC. This codes for CASSLPDYYNEQFF.

The chain has TRBV6-1 and TRBJ2-3; TRBD1 might be the D (5 bases). The CDR3 has 14 amino acids. The germline CDR1 and CDR2 sequences are MNHNS and SASEGT. Trimming left V 5 bases short and J 0 bases short, with 9 bases between. CDR3 amino acids: CASSRTGSTDTQYF. Written as DNA, the CDR3 is TGTGCCAGCAGTCGAACAGGTAGCACAGATACGCAGTATTTT.

V is TRBV11-1 and J is TRBJ2-3; 12 bases agree with TRBD1. This CDR3 contains 13 residues. The V and J ends lost 8 bases and 7 bases, in that order; junction bases with no gene match: 4. Germline CDR1 reads SGHAT; CDR2 reads FQDESV (reference sequence). CDR3 in DNA: TGTGCCAGCGCGGGACAGGGGGCAAATACGCAGTATTTT. This encodes CASAGQGANTQYF.

The gene calls are TRBV30 and TRBJ2-7, with 8 bases that match TRBD1. V lost 5 bases and J lost 6; bases outside the gene matches: 6. Germline assignment: CDR1 GTSNPN and CDR2 SVGIG (reference sequence). The CDR3 spans 12 residues. The chain's CDR3 is CAWDRGRAEQYF. CDR3 sequence (DNA): TGTGCCTGGGACAGGGGAAGGGCCGAGCAGTACTTC.

The gene calls are TRBV4-1 and TRBJ1-1, with D unclear. V shed 1 base and J shed 3 bases, with 6 bases lying between them. CDR1 and CDR2 (germline): MGHRA, YSYEKL. CDR3 length: 13 residues. This chain's CDR3 is CASSQAEDTEAFF. Written as DNA, the CDR3 is TGCGCCAGCAGCCAAGCAGAAGACACTGAAGCTTTCTTT.

The chain joins TRBV27 to TRBJ2-7; D is perhaps TRBD2 (6 bases). Trimming left V 3 bases short and J 2 bases short, with 14 bases between. CDR3 length: 15 residues. Per germline, CDR1 MNHEY and CDR2 SMNVEV (reference sequence). CDR3 sequence reads: CASSFWAGIAYEQYF. The CDR3 bases are TGTGCCAGCAGTTTTTGGGCGGGAATTGCCTACGAGCAGTACTTC.

V is TRBV4-2 and J is TRBJ2-5; TRBD2 agrees at 8 bases. The CDR3 is 17 amino acids. The V gene end was trimmed by 1 base and the J gene end by 5 bases; junction bases not matched to a gene: 12. Per germline, CDR1 LGHNA and CDR2 YNFKEQ. CDR3 in DNA: TGTGCCAGCAGCCAAGTAGCTACGGGGGGGCGTATGGAGACCCAGTACTTC. Its translation is CASSQVATGGRMETQYF.

V gene TRBV7-9 combines with J gene TRBJ1-1; 7 bases match TRBD1. Trimming took 6 bases from V and 4 from J; bases not matched to a gene: 8. The CDR3 consists of 14 residues. Germline loops: CDR1 SEHNR, CDR2 FQNEAQ (reference sequence). The CDR3 loop reads CASSNTTGSTEAFF. The CDR3 DNA is TGTGCCAGCAGTAATACGACAGGGAGCACTGAAGCTTTCTTT.

The chain links TRBV27 to TRBJ2-2; D ambiguous. Germline V gene sequence: CDR1 MNHEY, CDR2 SMNVEV (reference sequence). The length of the CDR3 is 15 residues. Trimming removed 7 bases at V and 4 bases at J, with 16 bases between. DNA for the CDR3: TGTGCCAGCACCCCGAGCGTCTTTATCACCGGGGAGCTGTTTTTT. Its protein is CASTPSVFITGELFF.

This chain uses TRBV19 with TRBJ2-7; a possible D gene is TRBD2 (5 bases). The CDR3 is 17 amino acids. V was cut by 2 bases and J by 0 bases, with 17 bases left in between. Germline values: CDR1 LNHDA, CDR2 SQIVND (reference sequence). CDR3 residues: CASSISGGRRGSYEQYF. The CDR3 DNA follows: TGTGCCAGTAGTATAAGTGGAGGCCGACGGGGCTCCTACGAGCAGTACTTC.

This rearrangement joins TRBV9 to TRBJ2-7, with TRBD2 identical over 8 bases. Germline V CDR1 and CDR2: SGDLS, YYNGEE. CDR3 length equals 15 residues. With V trimmed by 0 bases and J by 6 bases, 8 bases remained unmatched. The CDR3 DNA follows: TGTGCCAGCAGCGTAGTCGAGCGGGAGTACGGCGAGCAGTACTTC. It specifies CASSVVEREYGEQYF.

The J gene is TRBJ2-6, the V gene TRBV28; TRBD2 is a possible D gene (5 bases). The CDR3 is 15 amino acids. V dropped 6 bases and J dropped 2 bases, with 11 bases sitting between them. Germline V lookup: CDR1 MDHEN, CDR2 SYDVKM. CDR3 bases: TGTGCCAGCAGCGGGGTAGCTGCTGGGGCCAACGTCCTGACTTTC. Translation: CASSGVAAGANVLTF.

The chain links TRBV9 to TRBJ2-1; D possibly corresponds to TRBD1 (5 bases). Between the trimmed V and J ends, which lost 0 bases and 3 bases, there was a span of 10 bases. CDR3 length equals 15 residues. CDR1 is SGDLS, CDR2 YYNGEE, per germline. This CDR3 is CASSVESGNYNEQFF. CDR3 sequence (DNA): TGTGCCAGCAGCGTAGAGTCAGGGAACTACAATGAGCAGTTCTTC. The full variable domain, rest sourced from reference TRBV9 and TRBJ2-1, is DSGVTQTPKHLITATGQRVTLRCSPRSGDLSVYWYQQSLDQGLQFLIQYYNGEERAKGNILERFSAQQFPDLHSELNLSSLELGDSALYFCASSVESGNYNEQFFGPGTRLTVL.